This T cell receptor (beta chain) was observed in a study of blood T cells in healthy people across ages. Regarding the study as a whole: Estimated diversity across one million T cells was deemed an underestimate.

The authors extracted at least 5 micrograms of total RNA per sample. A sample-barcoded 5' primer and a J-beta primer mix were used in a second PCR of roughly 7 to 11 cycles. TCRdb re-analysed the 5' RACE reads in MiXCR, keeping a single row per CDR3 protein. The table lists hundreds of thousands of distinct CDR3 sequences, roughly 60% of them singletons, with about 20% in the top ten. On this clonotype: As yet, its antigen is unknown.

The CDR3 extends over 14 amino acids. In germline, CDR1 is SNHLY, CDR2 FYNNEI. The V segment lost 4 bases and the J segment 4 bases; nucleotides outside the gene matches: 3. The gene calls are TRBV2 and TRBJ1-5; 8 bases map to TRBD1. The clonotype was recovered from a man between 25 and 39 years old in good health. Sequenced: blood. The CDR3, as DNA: TGTGCCAGCAGTGGGACAGGGACAAATCAGCCCCAGCATTTT. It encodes CASSGTGTNQPQHF.